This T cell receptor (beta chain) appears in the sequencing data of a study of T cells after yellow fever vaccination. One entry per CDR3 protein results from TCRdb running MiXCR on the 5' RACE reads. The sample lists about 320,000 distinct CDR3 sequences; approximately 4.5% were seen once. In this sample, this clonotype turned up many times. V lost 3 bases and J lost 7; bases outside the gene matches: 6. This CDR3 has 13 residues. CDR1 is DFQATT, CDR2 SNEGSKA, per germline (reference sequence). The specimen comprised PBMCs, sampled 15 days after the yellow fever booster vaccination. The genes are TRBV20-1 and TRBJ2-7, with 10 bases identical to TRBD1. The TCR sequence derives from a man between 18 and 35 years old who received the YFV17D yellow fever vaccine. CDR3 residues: CSASPGQGDEQYV. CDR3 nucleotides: TGCAGTGCTAGTCCCGGACAGGGGGATGAGCAGTACGTC.